Reported below is one TCR beta chain. The antigen remains unidentified. The germline gives CDR1 SNHLY, CDR2 FYNNEI. The CDR3 spans 15 residues. Deletions cut 3 bases from V and 3 bases from J, with 15 bases between. This sample was included in a study of T-cell memory formation after mild COVID-19. Study background: In these data, TCR clusters were largely donor specific. Whole-study results and caveats: CD4/CD8 balance characterized clones contracting day 15 to 85, and CD4+ skew characterized later expanders.

MiXCR was run by TCRdb on the 5' RACE reads, yielding one entry per CDR3 protein. Here the sample spans 150,000 to 200,000 distinct CDR3 sequences, roughly 15% being singletons. Sequenced sample: PBMCs or a T cell subset sorted from them (not recorded which). The receptor comes from an adult woman who had mild COVID-19 (a few samples of this study predate the infection). Cell type and time point are not known. The gene calls are TRBV2 and TRBJ2-7; tentative D call: TRBD1 (6 bases). CDR3 amino acids: CASSEPTGIDYEQYF. CDR3 DNA sequence: TGTGCCAGCAGTGAGCCAACAGGGATCGACTACGAGCAGTACTTC.